The rows below give T cell receptor delta chains drawn from one sample of a study of DNA immune sequencing with unique molecular identifiers. TCRdb re-called the multiplex PCR reads using CATT. The sample contains 1,500 to 2,000 delta-chain clones, around 12% of which appear only once. The sample comprised gamma-delta T cells enriched from blood buffy coat, or unenriched PBMCs (not recorded which). The receptor set was obtained from a human donor in good health. Each CDR3 is given with its conserved first and last residue. The D gene is left open where the match is weak. Not every row has a clone size; where given, it reads once, few, many or a size class.

>TRDJ1|medium-sized|18|TRDD3|TRDV2
TGTGCCTGTGACACCGGTCCGCTGGGGGCTCGGTACACCGATAAACTCATCTTT
CACDTGPLGARYTDKLIF
>TRDJ1|-|21|TRDD3|TRDV2
TGTGCCTGTGACACCGTTATTATGGGGGATCCACCAGTTGAGTACACCGATAAACTCATCTTT
CACDTVIMGDPPVEYTDKLIF
>TRDJ3|medium-sized|20|TRDD3|TRDV2
TGTGCCTGTGACATGACTGGGGGATACGAAGTGGGATGGGACACCCGACAGATGTTTTTC
CACDMTGGYEVGWDTRQMFF
>TRDJ1|many|20|TRDD3|TRDV2
TGTGCCTGTGACACCGTACTGGGGGATACGGATATGAGGTACACCGATAAACTCATCTTT
CACDTVLGDTDMRYTDKLIF
>TRDJ1|medium-sized|17|TRDD3|TRDV2
TGTGCCTGTGACGCGGTGGGGGATGGCCCGTACACCGATAAACTCATCTTT
CACDAVGDGPYTDKLIF
>TRDJ1|many|19|TRDD3|TRDV2
TGTGCCTGTGACGATGTACTGGGGGATACGCGAGGAGACACCGATAAACTCATCTTT
CACDDVLGDTRGDTDKLIF
>TRDJ2|medium-sized|15|TRDD3|TRDV2
TGTGCCTGTGACGTACTGGGGGCTACGACAGCACAACTCTTCTTT
CACDVLGATTAQLFF
>TRDJ1|many|19|TRDD3|TRDV2
TGTGCCTGTGACACCCGGGTGGGGGATACGCGCTTGTACACCGATAAACTCATCTTT
CACDTRVGDTRLYTDKLIF
>TRDJ1|-|18|-|TRDV2
TGTGCCTGTGACACGAAATGGGGGTTCTTCTCGTACACCGATAAACTCATCTTT
CACDTKWGFFSYTDKLIF
>TRDJ3|large|20|TRDD3|TRDV2
TGTGCCTGTGAACCGTACTGGGGGATAATAGGCTCCTGGGACACCCGACAGATGTTTTTC
CACEPYWGIIGSWDTRQMFF
>TRDJ3|medium-sized|15|-|TRDV2
TGTGCCTGTGACGACCTTTCCTGGGACACCCGACAGATGTTTTTC
CACDDLSWDTRQMFF
>TRDJ3|many|17|TRDD3|TRDV3
TGTGCCTTTACTGGGGGACCGAGCTCCTGGGACACCCGACAGATGTTTTTC
CAFTGGPSSWDTRQMFF
>TRDJ1|medium-sized|21|TRDD3|TRDV3
TGTGCCTTTAGCCACACTCTTGTCCCCACCCTGGGGGACCCGTACACCGATAAACTCATCTTT
CAFSHTLVPTLGDPYTDKLIF
>TRDJ1|-|17|TRDD3|TRDV2
TGTGCCTGTTCGTTTCTGGGGATACAGGGGCGCACCGATAAACTCATCTTT
CACSFLGIQGRTDKLIF
>TRDJ3|-|17|-|TRDV2
TGTGCCTGTGACACCGTACTGACCTCCTGGGACACCCGACAGATGTTTTTC
CACDTVLTSWDTRQMFF
>TRDJ3|-|21|TRDD3|TRDV2
TGTGCCTGTGACACTTTACTGGGGGATACGGGAAGCTCCTGGGACACCCGACAGATGTTTTTC
CACDTLLGDTGSSWDTRQMFF
>TRDJ1|medium-sized|18|TRDD3|TRDV2
TGTGCCTGTGACTCTTTACTGGGGGATACTAATTGGACCGATAAACTCATCTTT
CACDSLLGDTNWTDKLIF
>TRDJ1|medium-sized|16|TRDD3|TRDV2
TGTGCCTGTGACAAACTGGGGGACCTGTACACCGATAAACTCATCTTT
CACDKLGDLYTDKLIF
>TRDJ1|large|18|TRDD3|TRDV2
TGTGCCTGTGACACCGTGGCTGGGGGATCCCAGTACACCGATAAACTCATCTTT
CACDTVAGGSQYTDKLIF
>TRDJ1|medium-sized|18|TRDD3|TRDV2
TGTGCCTGTGACGCCGTTACTGGGGGATACCCGTACACCGATAAACTCATCTTT
CACDAVTGGYPYTDKLIF
>TRDJ1|medium-sized|18|TRDD3|TRDV2
TGTGCCTGTGAAGGCCTGAGTCGGCTGGGGGATACGGCCGATAAACTCATCTTT
CACEGLSRLGDTADKLIF
>TRDJ3|few|20|TRDD3|TRDV2
TGTGCCTGTGACCCCGTACTGGGGGATACTGTCTCCTGGGACACCCGACAGATGTTTTTC
CACDPVLGDTVSWDTRQMFF
>TRDJ1|large|20|TRDD3|TRDV2
TGTGCCTGTGACACCTACGGTTTGTCGGGATACGGGCCCAACACCGATAAACTCATCTTT
CACDTYGLSGYGPNTDKLIF
>TRDJ1|medium-sized|23|TRDD2|TRDV1
TGTGCTCTTGGGGACCTACCAAGGACTTCCTACGTCCGGGGGGGGACGTACACCGATAAACTCATCTTT
CALGDLPRTSYVRGGTYTDKLIF
>TRDJ2|medium-sized|19|TRDD3|TRDV2
TGTGCCTGTGATCAACTTGGCGGTACTGGGGGATACGCGACAGCACAACTCTTCTTT
CACDQLGGTGGYATAQLFF
>TRDJ1|few|15|TRDD3|TRDV2
TGTGCCTGTGACAAATCAATACTGGGGGATAAGGGGCTCATCTTT
CACDKSILGDKGLIF
>TRDJ1|medium-sized|18|TRDD3|TRDV2
TGTGCCTGTGACAACCTACAGCGCCTGGGGGACACGGGCGATAAACTCATCTTT
CACDNLQRLGDTGDKLIF
>TRDJ1|large|19|TRDD3|TRDV2
TGTGCCTGTGACACCTTGGGGGGTACTGGGGGACAGTACACCGATAAACTCATCTTT
CACDTLGGTGGQYTDKLIF
>TRDJ1|few|17|TRDD3|TRDV2
TGTGCCTGTGACACTTTGGGGGATGGACTCGACACCGATAAACTCATCTTT
CACDTLGDGLDTDKLIF
>TRDJ1|-|21|-|TRDV1
TGTGCTCTTGGGGAACCTGGGAGGGGAGGAGTTCCGGGGTTGTACACCGATAAACTCATCTTT
CALGEPGRGGVPGLYTDKLIF
>TRDJ1|medium-sized|19|TRDD3|TRDV2
TGTGCCTGTGACACCGTCGTGCATGGGGGATACAGAGATCCCGATAAACTCATCTTT
CACDTVVHGGYRDPDKLIF
>TRDJ1|medium-sized|18|TRDD3|TRDV2
TGTGCCTGTGACCCGTTGCGAAGACTGGGGGATAGCACCGATAAACTCATCTTT
CACDPLRRLGDSTDKLIF